Presented here are 25 T cell receptor beta chains from one specimen sequenced in a study of T-cell memory formation after mild COVID-19. TCRdb re-called the 5' RACE reads through MiXCR, storing one row per CDR3 protein. The sample records about 84,000 distinct CDR3 sequences, 11% to 15% being singletons. Sequences were obtained from PBMCs or a T cell subset sorted from them (not recorded which). These receptors were obtained from an adult woman who had mild COVID-19 (a few samples of this study predate the infection). Cell type and time point are not known.

This sequence joins TRBV12-3 or TRBV12-4 and TRBJ2-7; TRBD2 is a possible D gene (7 bases). Trimming took off 3 bases at V and 6 bases at J, with 15 bases between the two ends. This CDR3 contains 14 residues. The CDR3 region is CASSFLGGPSEQYF. The CDR3 DNA reads TGTGCCAGCAGTTTCTTGGGGGGGCCAAGCGAGCAGTACTTC.

The chain employs TRBV5-1 and TRBJ1-3; D gene ambiguous. The germline CDR1 and CDR2 sequences are SGHRS and YFSETQ. Trimming took off 4 bases at V and 0 bases at J, with 11 bases between the two ends. There are 15 residues in the CDR3. CDR3 coding DNA: TGCGCCAGCAGCACGGGATCCGACTCTGGAAACACCATATATTTT. It yields the protein CASSTGSDSGNTIYF.

This clonotype occurred a few times. The V gene is TRBV5-6, the J gene TRBJ2-7; possibly TRBD2 for D (6 bases). This CDR3 is 14 amino acids long. Trimming stripped 4 bases from V and 1 base from J, with 12 bases between. Germline loops: CDR1 SGHDT, CDR2 YYEEEE. The CDR3 loop is CASSPGGVSYEQYF. In DNA, the CDR3 is TGTGCCAGCAGCCCCGGCGGGGTATCCTACGAGCAGTACTTC.

The rearrangement links TRBV12-3 or TRBV12-4 to TRBJ2-1; D ambiguous. This CDR3 has 16 amino acids. V shed 4 bases and J shed 2 bases, with 15 bases lying between them. The CDR3 loop is CASSSSRYAPYNEQFF. CDR3 nucleotides: TGTGCCAGCAGTTCCTCAAGGTATGCTCCCTACAATGAGCAGTTCTTC.

This clonotype was counted only a few times. The chain combines TRBV12-3 or TRBV12-4 with TRBJ1-4; 8 positions agree with TRBD1. The CDR3 loop spans 16 amino acids. V dropped 4 bases and J dropped 0; count of bases not matched to a gene: 4. CDR3 sequence (DNA): TGTGCCAGCAGTTCGGGACAGGTGACAACTAATGAAAAACTGTTTTTT. It codes for CASSSGQVTTNEKLFF.

The chain combines TRBV30 with TRBJ1-1; tentative D call: TRBD1 (6 bases). CDR3 length equals 12 residues. Trimming cost V 7 bases and J 4 bases, with 13 bases left between them. Germline V CDR1 and CDR2: GTSNPN, SVGIG (reference sequence). In DNA form, the CDR3 reads TGTGCCTCGAGCACAGGGTTCACTGAAGCTTTCTTT. Translating gives CASSTGFTEAFF.

The chain has TRBV24-1 and TRBJ2-1; 7 bases are a match to TRBD2. The V gene's germline CDR1 is KGHDR and CDR2 SFDVKD. There are 15 residues in the CDR3. The V and J ends lost 5 bases and 4 bases, in that order; junction bases with no gene match: 7. The CDR3 coding sequence is TGTGCCACCAGTGGGCGGGCTAGCGGTTACAATGAGCAGTTCTTC. Its translation: CATSGRASGYNEQFF.

The chain is built from TRBV5-1 and TRBJ1-1, with D maybe TRBD1 (6 bases). Germline CDR1 reads SGHRS; CDR2 reads YFSETQ. V was shortened by 4 bases and J by 3 bases, with 16 bases between the two germline ends. This CDR3 has 15 amino acids. CDR3 nucleotide sequence: TGCGCCAGCAGCCTTTGGGGGCTTGGGGACACTGAAGCTTTCTTT. It translates to CASSLWGLGDTEAFF.

The table lists this clonotype with a few counts. The chain recombines TRBV10-3 with TRBJ2-3, with 11 positions matching TRBD2. Germline V lookup: CDR1 ENHRY, CDR2 SYGVKD. Trimming took 2 bases from V and 4 from J; bases not matched to a gene: 5. CDR3 length: 16 residues. The CDR3 nucleotides read TGTGCCATCAGTGAGGCTAGCGGGAGGATGGCAGATACGCAGTATTTT. This encodes CAISEASGRMADTQYF.

The table lists this clonotype with a few counts. The chain uses TRBV24-1 and TRBJ1-5; a possible D gene is TRBD1 (6 bases). V lost 3 bases and J 4 bases, leaving 15 bases between the germline ends. CDR1 is KGHDR and CDR2 is SFDVKD in the germline V gene. This CDR3 has 16 amino acids. CDR3 sequence reads: CATSDPYGTPNQPQHF. The DNA for the CDR3 is TGTGCCACCAGTGATCCGTATGGGACACCGAATCAGCCCCAGCATTTT.

The J gene is TRBJ2-2, the V gene TRBV4-2, with D possibly being TRBD1 or TRBD2 (5 bases each). Trimming shortened V by 0 bases and J by 0 bases, and 14 bases separated the two germline ends. The CDR3 is 18 amino acids. CDR1 and CDR2 (germline): LGHNA, YNFKEQ. The CDR3 here is CASSQEITGTANTGELFF. The CDR3 coding sequence is TGTGCCAGCAGCCAAGAGATAACCGGGACGGCGAACACCGGGGAGCTGTTTTTT.

This clonotype has a count of ten or more. The rearrangement joins TRBV12-3 or TRBV12-4 to TRBJ2-1, with D perhaps matching TRBD2 (5 bases). The CDR3 is 15 residues long. Trimming left V 3 bases short and J 10 bases short, with 19 bases between. CDR3 nucleotide sequence: TGTGCCAGCAGTTTCAGCGACTACGGCCTCGAAGAGCAGTTCTTC. Protein: CASSFSDYGLEEQFF.

The rearrangement links TRBV20-1 to TRBJ2-1; tentative D call: TRBD2 (5 bases). V was trimmed by 0 bases and J by 2 bases, leaving 11 bases between them. CDR3 length: 15 amino acids. The germline gives CDR1 DFQATT, CDR2 SNEGSKA (reference sequence). The CDR3 nucleotides are TGCAGTGCTAGAGAAGGCGGGTCTCCCTACAATGAGCAGTTCTTC. Translation gives CSAREGGSPYNEQFF.

This chain connects TRBV15 to TRBJ1-4; 7 bases match TRBD1. V lost 1 base to trimming and J lost 5 bases; unmatched junction nucleotides: 4. The germline gives CDR1 LNHNV, CDR2 YYDKDF (reference sequence). This CDR3 has 15 amino acids. The CDR3 coding sequence is TGTGCCACCAGCAGAGCTACCAGGGGGAATGAAAAACTGTTTTTT. Translating it yields CATSRATRGNEKLFF.

As DNA, the CDR3 is TGTGCCAGCAGTCCATTCGCCTGGGGGCAGTTCTTC. Protein: CASSPFAWGQFF. V is TRBV12-3 or TRBV12-4 and J is TRBJ2-1; D call uncertain. With 5 bases removed from V and 12 bases from J, the gap between germline ends came to 14 bases. The length of the CDR3 is 12 residues.

This chain joins TRBV6-6 and TRBJ2-7; TRBD1 might be the D (6 bases). The CDR3 runs 15 residues. Trimming left V 1 base short and J 2 bases short, with 12 bases between. In germline, CDR1 is MNHNY, CDR2 SVGAGI (reference sequence). CDR3 region: CASSYFPGHPYEQYF. CDR3 nucleotide sequence: TGTGCCAGCAGTTACTTCCCGGGACATCCCTACGAGCAGTACTTC.

This clonotype was detected many times. The chain couples TRBV7-8 to TRBJ2-7; 7 bases align to TRBD1. Germline assignment: CDR1 SGHVS and CDR2 FQNEAQ. With V trimmed by 1 base and J by 3 bases, 3 bases remained unmatched. This CDR3 spans 14 amino acids. The CDR3 spells CASSLGGTVYEQYF. CDR3 coding DNA: TGTGCCAGCAGCTTAGGTGGGACAGTCTACGAGCAGTACTTC.

This clonotype appeared many times. The chain employs TRBV7-6 and TRBJ2-7; D remains unclear. The V gene lost 1 base and the J gene lost 2 bases, with 3 bases spanning the gap. There are 12 residues in the CDR3. Per germline, CDR1 SGHVS and CDR2 FNYEAQ. The CDR3 sequence: CASSLDAYEQYF. In nucleotides, the CDR3 is TGTGCCAGCAGCTTAGACGCCTACGAGCAGTACTTC. The entire variable domain, with the rest obtained from reference TRBV7-6 and TRBJ2-7, is as follows: GAGVSQSPRYKVTKRGQDVALRCDPISGHVSLYWYRQALGQGPEFLTYFNYEAQQDKSGLPNDRFSAERPEGSISTLTIQRTEQRDSAMYRCASSLDAYEQYFGPGTRLTVT.

This clonotype has a handful of counts. The chain has TRBV7-2 and TRBJ2-7, with 8 nucleotides matching TRBD2. The CDR3 length is 14 residues. With 1 base clipped from V and 3 bases from J, the junction kept 2 bases outside the gene matches. Germline CDR1 SGHTA, CDR2 FQGNSA. The chain's CDR3 is CASSLETSGYEQYF. The CDR3 DNA reads TGTGCCAGCAGCTTAGAAACTAGCGGCTACGAGCAGTACTTC.

This chain links TRBV7-9 with TRBJ1-1; D uncertain. This CDR3 contains 13 residues. The V gene lost 5 bases and the J gene lost 3 bases, with 10 bases spanning the gap. CDR1 and CDR2 from the germline V gene are SEHNR and FQNEAQ (reference sequence). The chain's CDR3 is CASSRLLDTEAFF. The CDR3 DNA reads as TGTGCCAGCAGCCGGCTTTTGGACACTGAAGCTTTCTTT.

In this sample, this clonotype turned up a few times. The chain joins TRBV5-4 to TRBJ2-3; 8 bases map to TRBD2. The CDR3 is 15 amino acids. From germline, CDR1 is SGHNT and CDR2 YYREEE (reference sequence). V lost 7 bases to trimming and J lost 2 bases; unmatched junction nucleotides: 9. This CDR3 is CASVGSGDTTDTQYF. In DNA, the CDR3 is TGTGCCAGCGTTGGTAGCGGGGACACCACAGATACGCAGTATTTT.

In DNA, the CDR3 is TGTGCCAGCAGCGTGGGGAGCGCTGAAGCTTTCTTT. This translates into CASSVGSAEAFF. The chain uses TRBV9 and TRBJ1-1, with no clear D. This CDR3 contains 12 residues. Germline values: CDR1 SGDLS, CDR2 YYNGEE. V lost 2 bases and J 6 bases, leaving 8 bases between the germline ends.

The genes are TRBV4-3 and TRBJ1-1, with D maybe TRBD1 (5 bases). Trimming left V 0 bases short and J 3 bases short, with 14 bases between. The germline V gene encodes CDR1 LGHNA and CDR2 YSLEER. The CDR3 is made up of 16 amino acids. CDR3 in amino acids: CASSQDPAGHDTEAFF. The CDR3, as DNA: TGCGCCAGCAGCCAAGATCCCGCAGGGCATGACACTGAAGCTTTCTTT.

This clonotype was seen a few times. The chain combines TRBV27 with TRBJ1-5; 10 bases line up with TRBD1. J lost 3 bases, V lost 5 bases, and 13 bases had no gene match. The germline V gene encodes CDR1 MNHEY and CDR2 SMNVEV (reference sequence). The CDR3 spans 18 residues. The CDR3 loop reads CASSPHRDRGFYNQPQHF. CDR3 coding DNA: TGTGCCAGCAGTCCTCACCGGGACAGGGGATTTTACAATCAGCCCCAGCATTTT.

In its sample, this clonotype was seen many times. V usage is TRBV5-4 and J usage is TRBJ2-7; D unresolved. Germline CDR1 SGHNT, CDR2 YYREEE (reference sequence). The ends were cut back, 3 bases at V and 7 bases at J, with 8 bases in the middle. CDR3 size: 11 residues. The CDR3 nucleotides are TGTGCCAGCAGCTCGTATGGGGAGCAGTACTTC. Its translation is CASSSYGEQYF.